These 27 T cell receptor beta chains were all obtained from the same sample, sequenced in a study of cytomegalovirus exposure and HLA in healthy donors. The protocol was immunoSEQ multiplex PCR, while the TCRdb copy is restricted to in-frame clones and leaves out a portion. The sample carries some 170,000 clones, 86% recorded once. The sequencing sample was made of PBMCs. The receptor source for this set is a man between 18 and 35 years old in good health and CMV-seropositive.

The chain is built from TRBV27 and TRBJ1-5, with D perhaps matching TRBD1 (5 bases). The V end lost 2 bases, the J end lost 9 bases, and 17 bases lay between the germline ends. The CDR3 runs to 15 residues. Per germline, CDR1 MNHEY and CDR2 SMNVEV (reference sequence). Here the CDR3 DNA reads TGTGCCAGCAGTTTAAGGGGAAGCCCAGGACGGCCCCAGCATTTT. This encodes CASSLRGSPGRPQHF.

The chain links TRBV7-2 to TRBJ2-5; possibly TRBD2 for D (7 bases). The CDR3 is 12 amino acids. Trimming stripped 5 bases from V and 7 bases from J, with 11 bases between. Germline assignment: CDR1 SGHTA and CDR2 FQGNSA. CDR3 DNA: TGTGCCAGCAGCCTCGGGGGGCGGACCCAGTACTTC. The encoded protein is CASSLGGRTQYF.

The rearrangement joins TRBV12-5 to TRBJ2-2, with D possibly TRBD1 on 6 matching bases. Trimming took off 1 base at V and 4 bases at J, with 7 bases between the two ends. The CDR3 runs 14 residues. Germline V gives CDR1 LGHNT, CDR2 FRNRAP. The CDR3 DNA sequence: TGTGCTAGTGGTTTGGAGACAGGCACCGGGGAGCTGTTTTTT. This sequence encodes CASGLETGTGELFF.

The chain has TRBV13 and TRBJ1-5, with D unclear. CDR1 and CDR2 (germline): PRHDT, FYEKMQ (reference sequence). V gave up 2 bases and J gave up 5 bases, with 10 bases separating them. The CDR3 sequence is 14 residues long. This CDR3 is CASSLTRGHQPQHF. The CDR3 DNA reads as TGTGCCAGCAGCTTAACCCGAGGGCATCAGCCCCAGCATTTT.

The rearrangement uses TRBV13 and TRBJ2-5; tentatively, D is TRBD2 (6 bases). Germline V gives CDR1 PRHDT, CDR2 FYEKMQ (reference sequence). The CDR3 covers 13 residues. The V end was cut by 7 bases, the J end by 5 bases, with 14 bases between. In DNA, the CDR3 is TGTGCCAGCACGACTAGTTTGGTCGAGACCCAGTACTTC. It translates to CASTTSLVETQYF.

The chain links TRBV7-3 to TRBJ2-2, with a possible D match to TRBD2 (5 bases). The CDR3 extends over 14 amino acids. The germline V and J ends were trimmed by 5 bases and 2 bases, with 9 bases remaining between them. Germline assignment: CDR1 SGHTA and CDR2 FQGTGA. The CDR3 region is CASSRDYNTGELFF. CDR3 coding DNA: TGTGCCAGCAGCCGCGACTATAACACCGGGGAGCTGTTTTTT.

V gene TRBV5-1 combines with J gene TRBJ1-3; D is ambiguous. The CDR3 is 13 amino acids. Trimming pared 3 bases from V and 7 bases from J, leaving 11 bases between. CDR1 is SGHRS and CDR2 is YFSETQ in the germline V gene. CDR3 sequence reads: CASSSDIWNTIYF. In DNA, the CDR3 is TGCGCCAGCAGCTCAGATATTTGGAACACCATATATTTT.

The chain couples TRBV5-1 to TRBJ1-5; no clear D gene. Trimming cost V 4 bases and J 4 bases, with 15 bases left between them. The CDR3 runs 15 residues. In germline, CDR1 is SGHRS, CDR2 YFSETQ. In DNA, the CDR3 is TGCGCCAGCAGCATTGTCCCTGATGCGAATCAGCCCCAGCATTTT. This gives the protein CASSIVPDANQPQHF.

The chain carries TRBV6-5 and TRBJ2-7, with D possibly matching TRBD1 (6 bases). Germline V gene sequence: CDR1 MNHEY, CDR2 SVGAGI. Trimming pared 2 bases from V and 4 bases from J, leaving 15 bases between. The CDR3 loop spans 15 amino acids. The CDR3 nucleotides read TGTGCCAGCAGTTACACAGGGACGGGACCTTACGAGCAGTACTTC. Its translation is CASSYTGTGPYEQYF.

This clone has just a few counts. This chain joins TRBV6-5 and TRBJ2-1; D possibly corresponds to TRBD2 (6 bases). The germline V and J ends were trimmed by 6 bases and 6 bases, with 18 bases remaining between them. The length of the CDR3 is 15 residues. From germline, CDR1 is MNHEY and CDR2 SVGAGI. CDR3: CASSLREASPNEQFF. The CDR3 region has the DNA TGTGCCAGCAGCCTCAGGGAGGCTAGTCCCAATGAGCAGTTCTTC.

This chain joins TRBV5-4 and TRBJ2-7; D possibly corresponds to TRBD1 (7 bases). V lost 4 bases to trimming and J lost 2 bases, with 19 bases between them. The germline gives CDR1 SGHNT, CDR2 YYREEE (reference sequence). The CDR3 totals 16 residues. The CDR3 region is CASSQWGAGQTYEQYF. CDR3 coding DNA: TGTGCCAGCAGCCAGTGGGGGGCGGGACAGACCTACGAGCAGTACTTC. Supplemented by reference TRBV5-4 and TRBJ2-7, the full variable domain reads ETGVTQSPTHLIKTRGQQVTLRCSSQSGHNTVSWYQQALGQGPQFIFQYYREEENGRGNFPPRFSGLQFPNYSSELNVNALELDDSALYLCASSQWGAGQTYEQYFGPGTRLTVT.

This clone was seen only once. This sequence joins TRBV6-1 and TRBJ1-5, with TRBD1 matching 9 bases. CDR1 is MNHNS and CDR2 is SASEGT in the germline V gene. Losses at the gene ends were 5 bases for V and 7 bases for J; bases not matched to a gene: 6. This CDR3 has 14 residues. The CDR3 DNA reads TGTGCCAGCAGTCCCAGACAGGGGGGACAGCCCCAGCATTTT. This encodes CASSPRQGGQPQHF.

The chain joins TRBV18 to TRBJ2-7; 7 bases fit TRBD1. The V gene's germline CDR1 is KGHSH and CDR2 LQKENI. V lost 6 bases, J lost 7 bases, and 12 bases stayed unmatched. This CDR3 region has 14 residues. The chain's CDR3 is CASSSRDSRREQYF. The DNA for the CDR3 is TGTGCCAGCTCCTCCCGGGACAGCCGTCGTGAGCAGTACTTC. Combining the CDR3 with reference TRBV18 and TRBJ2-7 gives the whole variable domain NAGVMQNPRHLVRRRGQEARLRCSPMKGHSHVYWYRQLPEEGLKFMVYLQKENIIDESGMPKERFSAEFPKEGPSILRIQQVVRGDSAAYFCASSSRDSRREQYFGPGTRLTVT.

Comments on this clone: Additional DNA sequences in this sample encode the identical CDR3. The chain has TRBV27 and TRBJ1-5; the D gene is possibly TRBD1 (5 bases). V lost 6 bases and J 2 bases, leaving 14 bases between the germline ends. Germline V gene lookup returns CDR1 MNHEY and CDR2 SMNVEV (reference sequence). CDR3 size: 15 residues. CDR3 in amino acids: CASSLSGGGNQPQHF. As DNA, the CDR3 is TGTGCCAGCAGCCTCTCGGGGGGGGGCAATCAGCCCCAGCATTTT.

The CDR3 DNA is TGTGCCAGTAGTATTAGCGGGAGCCGATACGAGCAGTACTTC. As protein: CASSISGSRYEQYF. The chain combines TRBV19 with TRBJ2-7; TRBD2 matches at 9 bases. From germline, CDR1 is LNHDA and CDR2 SQIVND (reference sequence). The CDR3 has 14 residues. V shed 3 bases, J shed 4 bases, and the junction held 4 bases outside the gene matches.

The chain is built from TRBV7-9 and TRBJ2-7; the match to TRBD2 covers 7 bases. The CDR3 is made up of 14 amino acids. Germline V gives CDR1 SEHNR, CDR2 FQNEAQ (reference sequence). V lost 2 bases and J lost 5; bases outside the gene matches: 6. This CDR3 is CASSLSPAGDEQYF. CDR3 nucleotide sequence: TGTGCCAGCAGCTTATCACCCGCGGGGGACGAGCAGTACTTC.

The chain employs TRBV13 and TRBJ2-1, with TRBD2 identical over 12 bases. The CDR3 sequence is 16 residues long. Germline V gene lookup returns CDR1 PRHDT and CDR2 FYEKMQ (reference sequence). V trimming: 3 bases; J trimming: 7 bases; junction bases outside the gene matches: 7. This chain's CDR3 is CASSFRLAGEGNEQFF. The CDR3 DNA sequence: TGTGCCAGCAGCTTCAGACTAGCGGGGGAAGGAAATGAGCAGTTCTTC.

The CDR3 nucleotides read TGCGCCAGCTTTCCGGGCTCTTACAGGTCGGGCGAGCAGTACTTC. Residues: CASFPGSYRSGEQYF. The genes are TRBV4-3 and TRBJ2-7; possible D gene TRBD1, 5 bases. The CDR3 sequence is 15 residues long. CDR1 and CDR2 from the germline V gene are LGHNA and YSLEER. V lost 8 bases and J 6 bases, leaving 23 bases between the germline ends.

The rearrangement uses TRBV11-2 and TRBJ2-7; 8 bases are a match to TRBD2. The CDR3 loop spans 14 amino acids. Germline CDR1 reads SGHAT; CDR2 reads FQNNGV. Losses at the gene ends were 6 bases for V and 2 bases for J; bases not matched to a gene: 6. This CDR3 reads CASSRSGGTYEQYF. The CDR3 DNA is TGTGCCAGCAGTCGGTCGGGGGGGACCTACGAGCAGTACTTC.

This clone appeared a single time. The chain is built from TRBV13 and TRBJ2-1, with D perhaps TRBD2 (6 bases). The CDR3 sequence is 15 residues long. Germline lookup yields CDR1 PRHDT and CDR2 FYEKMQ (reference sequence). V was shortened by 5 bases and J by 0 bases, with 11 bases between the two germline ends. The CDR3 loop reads CASSTPDYSYNEQFF. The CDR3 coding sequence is TGTGCCAGCAGCACCCCGGACTACTCCTACAATGAGCAGTTCTTC.

CDR3 region: CASSGTAPNYGYTF. The CDR3 coding sequence is TGTGCCAGCTCTGGGACAGCTCCTAACTATGGCTACACCTTC. This chain connects TRBV7-2 to TRBJ1-2; 7 bases are a match to TRBD1. The V segment lost 8 bases and the J segment 0 bases; nucleotides outside the gene matches: 6. The CDR3 contains 14 residues. Germline V gene sequence: CDR1 SGHTA, CDR2 FQGNSA.

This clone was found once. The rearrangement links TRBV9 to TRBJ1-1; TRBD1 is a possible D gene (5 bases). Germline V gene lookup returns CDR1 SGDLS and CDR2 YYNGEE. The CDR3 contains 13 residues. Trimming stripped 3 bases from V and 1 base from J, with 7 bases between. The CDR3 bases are TGTGCCAGCAGCGCGACAGCGAACACTGAAGCTTTCTTT. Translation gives CASSATANTEAFF. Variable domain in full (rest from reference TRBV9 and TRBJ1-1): DSGVTQTPKHLITATGQRVTLRCSPRSGDLSVYWYQQSLDQGLQFLIQYYNGEERAKGNILERFSAQQFPDLHSELNLSSLELGDSALYFCASSATANTEAFFGQGTRLTVV.

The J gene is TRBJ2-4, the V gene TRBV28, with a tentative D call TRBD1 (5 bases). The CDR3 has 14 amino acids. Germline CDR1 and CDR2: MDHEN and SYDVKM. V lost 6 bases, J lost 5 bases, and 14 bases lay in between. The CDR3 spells CASRTSGSQNIQYF. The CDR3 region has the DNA TGTGCCAGCAGGACCTCAGGGTCCCAAAACATTCAGTACTTC.

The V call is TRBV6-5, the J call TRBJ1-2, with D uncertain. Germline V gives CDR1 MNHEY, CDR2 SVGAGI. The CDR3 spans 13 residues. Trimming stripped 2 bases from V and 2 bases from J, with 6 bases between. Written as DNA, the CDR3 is TGTGCCAGCAGTTACGGGCCCAACTATGGCTACACCTTC. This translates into CASSYGPNYGYTF.

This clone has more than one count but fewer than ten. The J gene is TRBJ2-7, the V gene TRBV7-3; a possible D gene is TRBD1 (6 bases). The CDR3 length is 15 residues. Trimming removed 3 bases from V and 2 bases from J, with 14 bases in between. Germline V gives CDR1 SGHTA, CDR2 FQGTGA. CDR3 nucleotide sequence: TGTGCCAGCAGCTTCTATGGGCAGGGGACCTACGAGCAGTACTTC. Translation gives CASSFYGQGTYEQYF.

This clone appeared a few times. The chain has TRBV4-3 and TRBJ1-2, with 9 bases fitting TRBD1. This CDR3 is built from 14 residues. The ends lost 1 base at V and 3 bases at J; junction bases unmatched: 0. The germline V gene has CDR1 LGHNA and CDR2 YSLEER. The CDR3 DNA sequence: TGCGCCAGCAGCCAAGGGGACAGGGACTATGGCTACACCTTC. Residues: CASSQGDRDYGYTF.

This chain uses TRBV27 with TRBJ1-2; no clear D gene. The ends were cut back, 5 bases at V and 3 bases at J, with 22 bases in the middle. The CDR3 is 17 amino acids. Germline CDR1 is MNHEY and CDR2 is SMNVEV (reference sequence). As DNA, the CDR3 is TGTGCCAGCAGTCCCCCCCGGTCCCAAAATGGGCACTATGGCTACACCTTC. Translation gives CASSPPRSQNGHYGYTF.